The 3 T cell receptor beta chains in this list originate from one sample, sequenced in a study of T cell repertoires in cytomegalovirus infection. TCRdb called the reads again in MiXCR, with one record for every CDR3 protein. This sample has 200,000 to 300,000 distinct CDR3 sequences; roughly an eighth occur once, and the top ten carry 1.5% to 2%. The sample consisted of PBMCs. All receptors derive from a human donor in good health (CMV status not recorded). Some clones in this sample may be carry-over from other donors' samples.

Only one count was recorded for this clonotype. This chain joins TRBV6-2 or TRBV6-3 and TRBJ2-3; D not certain. V dropped 0 bases and J dropped 4 bases, with 14 bases sitting between them. Germline V gene lookup returns CDR1 MNHEY and CDR2 SVGEGT. This CDR3 has 16 residues. The CDR3 DNA reads as TGTGCCAGCAGTTACTCGAGCCTTCAAATTTCAGATACGCAGTATTTT. Protein: CASSYSSLQISDTQYF.

This clonotype was seen many times. This sequence joins TRBV7-2 and TRBJ2-1, with 8 positions matching TRBD2. This CDR3 contains 15 residues. Germline CDR1 SGHTA, CDR2 FQGNSA. Trimming cost V 1 base and J 5 bases; bases outside gene matches: 4. The CDR3 reads CASSLVSGSNNEQFF. CDR3 coding DNA: TGTGCCAGCAGCTTAGTGAGCGGGAGTAACAATGAGCAGTTCTTC.

This clonotype has at least ten counts. The chain couples TRBV4-3 to TRBJ1-1; no clear D. V lost 3 bases and J 5 bases, leaving 4 bases between the germline ends. This CDR3 spans 11 amino acids. CDR1 is LGHNA and CDR2 is YSLEER in the germline V gene. Written as DNA, the CDR3 is TGCGCCAGCAGCCAGCCGACTGAAGCTTTCTTT. Translation: CASSQPTEAFF.